A single TCR beta chain is shown here with its context. Unmatched junction bases numbered 2, after V lost 5 bases and J lost 4 bases. The germline CDR1 and CDR2 sequences are SQVTM and ANQGSEA. The CDR3 has 12 residues. The sample is drawn from a study of blood T cell repertoires in COVID-19. As for the study in general: Acute and convalescent COVID-19 samples came from the United States, Italy and Spain. PBMCs, B-cell-depleted T cells, or T cells provided the cDNA or gDNA that made up the material.

In the original processing: Researchers report that nucleated cell counts were estimated from reference gene primer amplification. Repertoires were generated with immunoSEQ multiplex PCR, while TCRdb's copy carries only in-frame clones and drops some. V and J calls plus clone size are reproduced from that table; the DNA served to infer D and trimming. Among around 170,000 clones listed, roughly four fifths were seen once. Seattle patients were enrolled while actively infected and followed longitudinally. Sequenced material: peripheral blood. The chain couples TRBV29-1 to TRBJ1-1, with 9 bases aligning to TRBD1. The source of this sequence is a woman aged 70-85 years with COVID-19, enrolled during active disease. As DNA, the CDR3 is TGCAGCGTTTTGACAGGGGGCACTGAAGCTTTCTTT. Translation gives CSVLTGGTEAFF.